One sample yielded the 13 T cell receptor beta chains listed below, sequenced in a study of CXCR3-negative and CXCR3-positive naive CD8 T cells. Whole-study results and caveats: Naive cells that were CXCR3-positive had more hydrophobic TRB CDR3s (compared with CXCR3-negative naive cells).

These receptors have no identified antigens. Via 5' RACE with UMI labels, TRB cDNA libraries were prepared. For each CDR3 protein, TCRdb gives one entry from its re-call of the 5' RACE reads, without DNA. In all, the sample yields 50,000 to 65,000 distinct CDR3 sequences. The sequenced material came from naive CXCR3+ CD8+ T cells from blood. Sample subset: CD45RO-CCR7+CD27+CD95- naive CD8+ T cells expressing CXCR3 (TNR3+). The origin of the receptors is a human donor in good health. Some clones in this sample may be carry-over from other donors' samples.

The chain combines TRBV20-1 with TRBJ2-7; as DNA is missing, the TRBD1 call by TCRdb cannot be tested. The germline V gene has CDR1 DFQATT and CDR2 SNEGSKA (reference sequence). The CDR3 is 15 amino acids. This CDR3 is CSARDRAGTTYEQYF.

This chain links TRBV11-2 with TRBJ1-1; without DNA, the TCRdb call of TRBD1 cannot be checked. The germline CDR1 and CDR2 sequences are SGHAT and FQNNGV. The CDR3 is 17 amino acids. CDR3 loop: CASSLDEDRDPLTEAFF.

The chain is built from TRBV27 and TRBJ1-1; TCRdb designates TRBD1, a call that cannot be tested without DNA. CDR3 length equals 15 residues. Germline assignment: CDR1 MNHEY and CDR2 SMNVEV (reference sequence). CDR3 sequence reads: CASSPRDREVTEAFF.

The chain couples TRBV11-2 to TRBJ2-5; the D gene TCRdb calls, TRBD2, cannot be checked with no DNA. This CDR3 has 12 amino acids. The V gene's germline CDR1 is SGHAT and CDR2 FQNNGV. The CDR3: CASSSSEETQYF.

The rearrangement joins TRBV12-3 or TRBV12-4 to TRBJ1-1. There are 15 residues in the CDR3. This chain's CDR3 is CASSLSWEKNTEAFF.

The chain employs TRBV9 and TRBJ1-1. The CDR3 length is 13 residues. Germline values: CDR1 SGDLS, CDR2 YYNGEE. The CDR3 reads CASSVDRGTEAFF. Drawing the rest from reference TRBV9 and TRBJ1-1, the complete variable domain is DSGVTQTPKHLITATGQRVTLRCSPRSGDLSVYWYQQSLDQGLQFLIQYYNGEERAKGNILERFSAQQFPDLHSELNLSSLELGDSALYFCASSVDRGTEAFFGQGTRLTVV.

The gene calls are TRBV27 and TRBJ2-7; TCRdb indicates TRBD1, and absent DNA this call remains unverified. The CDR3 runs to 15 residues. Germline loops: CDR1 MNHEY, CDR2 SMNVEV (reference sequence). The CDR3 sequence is CASSLGAGSSYEQYF.

CDR3 sequence: CASSQDGDPSYEQYF. The chain employs TRBV4-3 and TRBJ2-7; TCRdb's D call of TRBD1 is untestable without DNA. The length of the CDR3 is 15 residues. The germline V gene encodes CDR1 LGHNA and CDR2 YSLEER.

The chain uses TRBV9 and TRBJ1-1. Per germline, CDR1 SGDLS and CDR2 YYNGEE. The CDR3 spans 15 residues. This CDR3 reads CASSPSPTMNTEAFF.

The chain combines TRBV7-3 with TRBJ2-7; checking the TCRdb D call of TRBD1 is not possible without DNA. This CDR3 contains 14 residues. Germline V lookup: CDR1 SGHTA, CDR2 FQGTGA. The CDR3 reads CASSPGGGAYEQYF. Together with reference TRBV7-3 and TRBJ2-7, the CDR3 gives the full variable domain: GAGVSQTPSNKVTEKGKYVELRCDPISGHTALYWYRQSLGQGPEFLIYFQGTGAADDSGLPNDRFFAVRPEGSVSTLKIQRTERGDSAVYLCASSPGGGAYEQYFGPGTRLTVT.

This CDR3 reads CASSGHRPGRVTLSNTGELFF. V is TRBV9 and J is TRBJ2-2; TCRdb outputs TRBD1, but without DNA this stays unchecked. Germline V CDR1 and CDR2: SGDLS, YYNGEE. The CDR3 consists of 21 residues.

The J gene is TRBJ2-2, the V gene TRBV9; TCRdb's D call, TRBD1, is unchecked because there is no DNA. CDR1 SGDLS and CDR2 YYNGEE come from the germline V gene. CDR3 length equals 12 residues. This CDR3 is CASSRGSGELFF. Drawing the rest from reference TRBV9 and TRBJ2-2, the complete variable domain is DSGVTQTPKHLITATGQRVTLRCSPRSGDLSVYWYQQSLDQGLQFLIQYYNGEERAKGNILERFSAQQFPDLHSELNLSSLELGDSALYFCASSRGSGELFFGEGSRLTVL.

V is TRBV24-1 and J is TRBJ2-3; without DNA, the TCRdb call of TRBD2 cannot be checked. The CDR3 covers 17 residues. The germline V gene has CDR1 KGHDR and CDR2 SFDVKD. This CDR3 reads CATSERTSGRTSDTQYF.